What follows are 2 T cell receptor beta chains derived from one specimen sequenced in a study of OX40 agonist ivuxolimab in advanced cancers. Assay used: immunoSEQ multiplex PCR; TCRdb lists only in-frame clones, some missing. In the table there are tens of thousands of clones, around 90% of which are singletons. This material consisted of CD4+ or CD8+ T cells sorted from blood, taken in a trial of the OX40 agonist ivuxolimab. Receptors originate from an adult with an advanced solid tumor such as melanoma, head and neck, liver or kidney cancer.

The chain carries TRBV4-3 and TRBJ2-2; no clear D. The CDR3 is 16 residues long. Germline values: CDR1 LGHNA, CDR2 YSLEER. The V and J ends lost 4 bases and 0 bases respectively, with 12 bases between them. The CDR3 sequence is CASSLQTTPNTGELFF. As DNA, the CDR3 is TGCGCCAGCAGCCTCCAGACAACCCCGAACACCGGGGAGCTGTTTTTT.

The CDR3 coding sequence is TGTGCCTTTACAGGGAGGGTGGGCAATGAGCAGTTCTTC. Translating it yields CAFTGRVGNEQFF. V gene TRBV30 combines with J gene TRBJ2-1; the D gene is possibly TRBD2 (7 bases). V shed 7 bases and J shed 6 bases, with 16 bases lying between them. CDR1 GTSNPN and CDR2 SVGIG come from the germline V gene (reference sequence). The CDR3 totals 13 residues.